The following is a T cell receptor (beta chain) sequence with its context. This clonotype was recorded at least ten times. The antigen it recognizes is unknown. One base away there is no much larger clone; base qualities are not given. The sample comes from a study of neurological immune-mediated disorders (dated by TCRdb to the late 2010s). Background for the entire study: Peripheral blood TCR-beta repertoires from patients with HTLV-I-associated myelopathy (HAM/TSP), patients with multiple sclerosis, and healthy controls were compared in the study using UMI-based sequencing. Alongside PBMC samples, the set of approximately 100 TCR-beta libraries contained longitudinal samples, technical triplicates, and paired CD4+ and CD8+ T-cell subsets that had been sorted. The cohort included around 70 subjects: about 15 with HAM/TSP, around 34 with multiple sclerosis, and 20 healthy controls. What the work shows at the level of the full study, not this receptor alone: TCR clonal expansion was highest in HAM/TSP patients and lowest in MS patients, with MS patients falling below even healthy controls. Across subjects, expanded clones never shared an identical CDR3 amino acid sequence, which suggests that the TCR-beta repertoires in every group were private.

The healthy controls were volunteers from a blood bank in Maryland, USA. For unsorted PBMC libraries, 2 million PBMCs were used after storage in RNAlater at -80 degrees C until RNA extraction. PBMCs were separated from peripheral blood using Ficoll-Hypaque density gradient centrifugation and then cryopreserved in liquid nitrogen. The germline V gene supplies CDR1 KGHDR and CDR2 SFDVKD. The CDR3 covers 16 residues, taking in both the cysteine and the phenylalanine. The DNA shown is the 48-base CDR3, in frame from base 1. V lost 2 bases and J lost 7 bases, and the count of bases not matched to a germline gene is 6. cDNA synthesis used template-switch 5'RACE with a primer carrying a 10-nucleotide random unique molecular identifier tagging each TCR transcript. Over 160 million TCR-beta sequences, covering 15-18 subjects, were produced in each sequencing run. The RNeasy kit was used for extraction of total RNA. The KAPA Real-time Library Amplification kit was used to amplify TCR-beta VDJ regions with primers targeting the TCR constant region and the 5'RACE anchor. A first PCR added sample indexes and Illumina adaptors, after which a second PCR increased the library yield. The roughly 650 bp TCR product was size-selected on a 2% E-gel SizeSelection system after Ampure bead purification. Library quality was checked on a Bioanalyzer, concentration was measured with Qubit, and libraries were quantified with the Kapa Library Quantification kit before pooling. Paired-end 2 x 150 bp sequencing of the libraries was performed on an Illumina HiSeq 2500. To increase sequence diversity, roughly 24-32% phiX was spiked into each library pool. In the authors' own workflow: Quality-filtered reads were processed with the UMI-based MiGEC pipeline, and over 75% of raw TCR sequences were removed by the MiGEC pipeline during error correction. IMGT germline references were used for alignment of VDJ genes, and clonotypes were defined by a unique CDR3 amino acid sequence together with V-J genes. VDJtools evaluated clonal expansion, Shannon diversity and CDR3 relatedness (CalcPairwiseDistances, ClusterSamples); CLCbio workbench built phylogenetic trees. A clone was classed as expanded if it had 8 or more unique UMIs, a cutoff based on coefficient-of-variation modelling across technical triplicates. TCRdb ran its own pipeline on the public reads, namely fastp trimming at Q25 and MiXCR clone calling, and kept in-frame beta chains. A single entry per CDR3 protein holds the most common genes and DNA from its merged rows. TCRdb assigned the V and J calls; the authors' analysis was not used. The sample contains 77,000 or so distinct CDR3 sequences, around 9.9% of them found a single time. 1.7% of the sample is in the top ten clones.

The specimen sequenced was PBMCs. The source is a man between 45 and 60 years old in good health. The chain employs TRBV24-1 and TRBJ2-1; 11 of the junction bases match TRBD2. The CDR3 has the sequence CATSDSGTSGGNEQFF. The DNA reads TGTGCCACCAGTGATTCCGGGACTAGCGGAGGAAATGAGCAGTTCTTC.